Listed here is a single TCR beta chain. Assay used: immunoSEQ multiplex PCR; TCRdb lists only in-frame clones, some missing. The sample carries approximately 180,000 clones, under 90% recorded once. These data are taken from a study of blood T cell repertoires in COVID-19. Study context: The United States, Italy and Spain supplied acute and convalescent COVID-19 samples.

Germline CDR1 is SEHNR and CDR2 is FQNEAQ (reference sequence). The CDR3 is 16 amino acids. The junction had 6 bases not matched to a gene; V was cut back by 0 bases and J by 6 bases. The chain has TRBV7-9 and TRBJ2-1; 9 bases are shared with TRBD2. This clonotype was sampled from a person between 65 and 80 years old with COVID-19, enrolled during active disease. The source material was peripheral blood. The CDR3: CASSLALGGRVNEQFF. CDR3 in DNA: TGTGCCAGCAGCTTAGCGCTTGGCGGGAGGGTCAATGAGCAGTTCTTC.